This T cell receptor (beta chain) originates from a study of human T cells and chemical hapten exposure. Germline CDR1 DFQATT, CDR2 SNEGSKA (reference sequence). This CDR3 contains 12 residues. Trimming shortened V by 3 bases and J by 4 bases, and 7 bases separated the two germline ends. The library labeled individual cDNA molecules by adding unique molecular identifiers to them. In the study's own analysis: Samples contained a median of 95,638 TCRs, with a range of about 23,224 to 690,600. TCRdb re-derived calls from the RACE reads in MiXCR, one entry per CDR3 protein. The V and J calls and clone size are TCRdb's, not the authors'. The sample shows about 190,000 distinct CDR3 sequences, 24% of them seen only once. Specified time point: patch test 3, about 24 weeks after DPC sensitization. Stated treatment: therapeutic diphenylcyclopropenone sensitization with weekly scalp DPC. There are many counts of this clonotype.

The specimen was whole blood, collected in connection with sensitization to the hapten diphenylcyclopropenone (DPC). The chain uses TRBV20-1 and TRBJ1-5; no definite D call. The receptor's source is a woman aged 40 to 50 with alopecia areata. Some clones in this sample may be carry-over from other donors' samples. The CDR3: CSASGRNQPQHF. CDR3 in DNA: TGCAGTGCTAGTGGGAGGAATCAGCCCCAGCATTTT.